Listed below are T cell receptor beta chains from one sample, sequenced in a study of shared clonotypes between healthy human individuals. Clones were read by immunoSEQ multiplex PCR, and TCRdb kept only the in-frame ones, dropping some. The sample lists around 2.1 million clones; more than 85% were seen once. Sequencing was carried out using naive CD8+ T cells from PBMCs. The receptors originated from a man in his late teens or twenties in good health. Some clones in this sample may be carry-over from other donors' samples. CDR3s include the opening cysteine and the closing phenylalanine or tryptophan. Fields, in order: CDR3 protein, CDR3 DNA, V gene, clone size, D gene, J gene. A D gene is named only where the DNA matches it firmly. Size values are once, few and many counts, or a class for expanded clones, and some rows have none.

CASSFGLGTEAFF | TGTGCCAGCAGCTTTGGATTGGGCACTGAAGCTTTCTTT | TRBV11-2 | - | - | TRBJ1-1
CASSSSGTPNEQFF | TGTGCCAGCAGCTCCTCCGGGACTCCCAATGAGCAGTTCTTC | TRBV9 | - | - | TRBJ2-1
CASSLGLAGRTGELFF | TGCGCCAGCAGCCTGGGACTAGCGGGAAGAACCGGGGAGCTGTTTTTT | TRBV5-1 | - | TRBD2 | TRBJ2-2
CSVEDPGTGGSGEQFF | TGCAGCGTTGAAGATCCGGGGACAGGGGGTTCGGGTGAGCAGTTCTTC | TRBV29-1 | - | TRBD1 | TRBJ2-1
CASSLEYIQYF | TGTGCCAGCAGCCTCGAATACATTCAGTACTTC | TRBV7-9 | - | - | TRBJ2-4
CASSFIGRAAGASYEQYF | TGTGCCAGCAGTTTCATCGGCAGGGCTGCGGGTGCTAGCTACGAGCAGTACTTC | TRBV28 | - | - | TRBJ2-7
CASSLSPEQGTDEQYF | TGTGCCAGCAGCTTAAGCCCGGAACAGGGTACGGACGAGCAGTACTTC | TRBV7-9 | - | - | TRBJ2-7
CASSQDFGTKIEQFF | TGCGCCAGCAGCCAAGATTTTGGGACCAAAATAGAGCAGTTCTTC | TRBV4-3 | - | - | TRBJ2-1
CASSGDTATLYEQYF | TGTGCCAGCAGTGGGGACACCGCCACACTATACGAGCAGTACTTC | TRBV25-1 | - | - | TRBJ2-7
CASIEDRVQHF | TGTGCCAGCATTGAGGACAGGGTCCAGCATTTT | TRBV6-6 | - | TRBD1 | TRBJ1-5
CASGSYGAFF | TGTGCCAGCGGCAGTTATGGAGCTTTCTTT | TRBV6-1 | - | - | TRBJ1-1
CASSQEPHPARISTDTQYF | TGTGCCAGCAGCCAAGAGCCACATCCGGCGCGTATTAGCACAGATACGCAGTATTTT | TRBV4-2 | - | - | TRBJ2-3
CASSEWQGGQNIQYF | TGTGCCAGCAGTGAATGGCAGGGGGGACAAAACATTCAGTACTTC | TRBV6-1 | - | - | TRBJ2-4
CASSERTGITANYGYTF | TGTGCCAGCAGTGAGAGGACAGGCATCACAGCTAACTATGGCTACACCTTC | TRBV6-1 | - | TRBD1 | TRBJ1-2
CASSRDSSYNSPLHF | TGTGCCAGCAGCAGGGACAGCTCCTATAATTCACCCCTCCACTTT | TRBV7-9 | once | TRBD1 | TRBJ1-6
CASSFTGGVYEQYF | TGTGCCAGCAGTTTCACCGGGGGCGTCTACGAGCAGTACTTC | TRBV27 | - | - | TRBJ2-7
CASSPQGAYGYTF | TGTGCCAGCAGCCCACAGGGGGCCTATGGCTACACCTTC | TRBV7-6 | - | TRBD1 | TRBJ1-2
CASSTSWENIQYF | TGCGCCAGCAGCACTAGCTGGGAAAACATTCAGTACTTC | TRBV4-1 | once | - | TRBJ2-4
CASSHGTLEQYF | TGTGCCAGTAGCCACGGGACGTTGGAGCAGTACTTC | TRBV19 | once | - | TRBJ2-7
CASSLDRFSVAWNSPLHF | TGTGCCAGCAGCTTAGATAGGTTCTCCGTGGCGTGGAATTCACCCCTCCACTTT | TRBV11-2 | - | - | TRBJ1-6
CASSLTGTYNEQFF | TGTGCCAGCAGTTTAACGGGGACCTACAATGAGCAGTTCTTC | TRBV27 | - | - | TRBJ2-1
CASSQGLAGHNEQFF | TGCGCCAGCAGCCAGGGGCTAGCGGGGCACAATGAGCAGTTCTTC | TRBV4-3 | - | TRBD2 | TRBJ2-1
CASSRRLAYSTDTQYF | TGCGCCAGCAGCAGAAGACTAGCGTACAGCACAGATACGCAGTATTTT | TRBV4-3 | - | TRBD2 | TRBJ2-3
CASTSGRSGYNEQFF | TGTGCCAGTACTAGCGGGAGGTCTGGTTACAATGAGCAGTTCTTC | TRBV19 | - | TRBD2 | TRBJ2-1
CASIPLRGTGSGEQYF | TGCGCCAGCATCCCCCTCCGAGGGACAGGATCGGGCGAGCAGTACTTC | TRBV10-2 | - | TRBD1 | TRBJ2-7
CASSLGLAGKGYEQYF | TGCGCCAGCAGCCTCGGACTAGCGGGAAAGGGCTACGAGCAGTACTTC | TRBV4-1 | - | TRBD2 | TRBJ2-7
CASSTTSGPYNEQFF | TGTGCCAGCAGCACGACTAGCGGCCCCTACAATGAGCAGTTCTTC | TRBV21-1 | - | - | TRBJ2-1
CASSVRSDAPQHF | TGTGCCAGCAGCGTACGATCGGATGCGCCCCAGCATTTT | TRBV9 | - | - | TRBJ1-5
CASSDRVAYEQYF | TGTGCCAGTAGTGACAGGGTAGCCTACGAGCAGTACTTC | TRBV19 | - | TRBD1 | TRBJ2-7
CASSTGSGNTIYF | TGTGCCAGCAGCACAGGGTCTGGAAACACCATATATTTT | TRBV7-9 | - | - | TRBJ1-3